These 29 T cell receptor beta chains share one sample of origin, sequenced in a study of response to subunit inactivated influenza vaccine. Each CDR3 protein gets one entry after TCRdb re-called the RT-PCR reads with MiXCR. The table shows 160,000 or so distinct CDR3 sequences, with approximately 11% occurring only once. Sequences were derived from non-naive T cells sorted from PBMCs, sampled roughly 6 weeks after vaccination. The receptor set was obtained from a man aged 45-60 years who received an inactivated influenza vaccine.

V is TRBV12-3 or TRBV12-4 and J is TRBJ2-7; a weak D match, TRBD2 (5 bases). There are 14 residues in the CDR3. V shed 3 bases and J shed 5 bases, with 14 bases lying between them. The CDR3 DNA follows: TGTGCCAGCAGTTTTCGGGGATCTGGTAACGAGCAGTACTTC. Its translation is CASSFRGSGNEQYF.

This clonotype appeared many times. CDR3 residues: CASSPTGFTGELFF. The CDR3 DNA reads as TGCGCCAGCAGCCCCACAGGGTTCACCGGGGAGCTGTTTTTT. The chain uses TRBV5-1 and TRBJ2-2; D is possibly TRBD1 (6 bases). V lost 4 bases and J 4 bases, leaving 11 bases between the germline ends. Looked up from germline, CDR1 is SGHRS and CDR2 is YFSETQ. The CDR3 is 14 amino acids.

This clonotype was found many times. The chain employs TRBV7-2 and TRBJ2-1, with a weak D call TRBD1 (5 bases). This CDR3 contains 16 residues. With 5 bases removed from V and 3 bases from J, the gap between germline ends came to 17 bases. Germline CDR1 and CDR2: SGHTA and FQGNSA. The CDR3 loop is CASSPFRQINYNEQFF. The CDR3 DNA reads as TGTGCCAGCAGCCCTTTCCGACAGATCAACTACAATGAGCAGTTCTTC.

The chain is built from TRBV28 and TRBJ2-1; D is undetermined. This CDR3 spans 15 amino acids. V lost 4 bases and J 7 bases, leaving 17 bases between the germline ends. CDR1 and CDR2 from the germline V gene are MDHEN and SYDVKM. The CDR3 DNA reads as TGTGCCAGCAGTTCCTTCTCGCCGCAGGTTAATGAGCAGTTCTTC. As protein: CASSSFSPQVNEQFF. The full variable domain, its missing parts supplied by reference TRBV28 and TRBJ2-1, is DVKVTQSSRYLVKRTGEKVFLECVQDMDHENMFWYRQDPGLGLRLIYFSYDVKMKEKGDIPEGYSVSREKKERFSLILESASTNQTSMYLCASSSFSPQVNEQFFGPGTRLTVL.

This clonotype came up a few times. This chain uses TRBV7-9 with TRBJ2-1, with D unresolved. Germline assignment: CDR1 SEHNR and CDR2 FQNEAQ (reference sequence). V dropped 3 bases and J dropped 4 bases, with 10 bases sitting between them. This CDR3 contains 14 residues. CDR3 loop: CASSFEREYNEQFF. The CDR3 DNA reads TGTGCCAGCAGCTTCGAGCGCGAGTACAATGAGCAGTTCTTC.

The chain joins TRBV7-2 to TRBJ2-7; 7 positions match TRBD1. The CDR3 spans 13 residues. V was pared by 5 bases and J by 3 bases, with 4 bases of the junction left unmatched. Germline loops: CDR1 SGHTA, CDR2 FQGNSA. Here the CDR3 DNA reads TGTGCCAGCAGCCCCCGACAGGGCTACGAGCAGTACTTC. Residues: CASSPRQGYEQYF.

This sequence joins TRBV18 and TRBJ2-2, with D possibly matching TRBD1 (6 bases). The CDR3 consists of 14 residues. Germline CDR1 KGHSH, CDR2 LQKENI. Deletions cut 6 bases from V and 1 base from J, with 9 bases between. CDR3 residues: CASSQGLNTGELFF. For the CDR3, the DNA is TGTGCCAGCTCCCAGGGGTTGAACACCGGGGAGCTGTTTTTT.

This clonotype was found a few times. The V call is TRBV28, the J call TRBJ1-5; a possible D gene is TRBD1 (5 bases). V lost 6 bases, J lost 6 bases, and 18 bases lay in between. This CDR3 is built from 15 residues. In germline, CDR1 is MDHEN, CDR2 SYDVKM. The chain's CDR3 is CASRSQGGVGQPQHF. CDR3 bases: TGTGCCAGCAGGTCGCAGGGTGGGGTTGGTCAGCCCCAGCATTTT.

This clonotype was detected a few times. This chain uses TRBV4-1 with TRBJ2-2; weak D call: TRBD1 (6 bases). This CDR3 contains 15 residues. Germline V lookup: CDR1 MGHRA, CDR2 YSYEKL. The V and J ends lost 1 base and 3 bases respectively, with 9 bases between them. The CDR3 DNA reads TGCGCCAGCAGCCAAGTAACAGGGTACACCGGGGAGCTGTTTTTT. This encodes CASSQVTGYTGELFF.

The V call is TRBV20-1, the J call TRBJ1-5; 7 bases line up with TRBD1. Germline values: CDR1 DFQATT, CDR2 SNEGSKA (reference sequence). The CDR3 runs to 18 residues. Unmatched junction bases numbered 12, after V lost 0 bases and J lost 1 base. The CDR3 DNA reads TGCAGTGCTAGAGACCCTGCGAGGGGGCGAGGAAGCAATCAGCCCCAGCATTTT. It is translated as CSARDPARGRGSNQPQHF.

V usage is TRBV18 and J usage is TRBJ1-5; D ambiguous. Germline V CDR1 and CDR2: KGHSH, LQKENI. V lost 4 bases and J lost 0, with 7 bases in between. The CDR3 is made up of 14 amino acids. The CDR3 is CASSLFDSNQPQHF. The CDR3 nucleotides read TGTGCCAGCTCACTTTTCGATAGCAATCAGCCCCAGCATTTT.

The chain has TRBV5-1 and TRBJ1-4; unclear D gene. This CDR3 comprises 15 residues. Per germline, CDR1 SGHRS and CDR2 YFSETQ. V gave up 1 base and J gave up 0 bases, with 7 bases separating them. The CDR3 DNA is TGCGCCAGCAGCTTGACCAGAACAACTAATGAAAAACTGTTTTTT. Translated: CASSLTRTTNEKLFF.

This clonotype was counted between two and nine times. V is TRBV10-3 and J is TRBJ2-5; no clear D gene. Germline CDR1 and CDR2: ENHRY and SYGVKD. V shed 3 bases and J shed 5 bases, with 10 bases lying between them. The CDR3 sequence is 13 residues long. The CDR3 nucleotides read TGTGCCATCAGTGAACCTCCGAGGGAGACCCAGTACTTC. As protein: CAISEPPRETQYF.

This clonotype was seen at least ten times. The chain carries TRBV12-3 or TRBV12-4 and TRBJ2-5; the D is unclear. The CDR3 runs 13 residues. V lost 3 bases and J lost 6, with 11 bases in between. CDR3 region: CASSFSGLKTQYF. The CDR3 region has the DNA TGTGCCAGCAGTTTTTCGGGTCTAAAGACCCAGTACTTC.

The chain carries TRBV27 and TRBJ1-1; tentative D call: TRBD1 (5 bases). Germline-derived CDR1 and CDR2 are MNHEY and SMNVEV (reference sequence). This CDR3 region has 13 residues. The V gene lost 4 bases and the J gene lost 8 bases, with 14 bases spanning the gap. DNA of the CDR3: TGTGCCAGCAGTTCGACAGATAAGTACGAAGCTTTCTTT. This encodes CASSSTDKYEAFF.

This clonotype has only a few counts. The chain carries TRBV3-1 and TRBJ2-7, with TRBD2 matching over 8 bases. V lost 2 bases, J lost 3 bases, and 9 bases stayed unmatched. The CDR3 runs 16 residues. Germline CDR1 and CDR2: LGHDT and YNNKEL (reference sequence). The CDR3 bases are TGTGCCAGCAGCCAAAACGGCGGGGGGCTGGGCTACGAGCAGTACTTC. Protein product: CASSQNGGGLGYEQYF.

This clonotype was counted between two and nine times. The chain uses TRBV3-1 and TRBJ2-3, with TRBD2 matching 7 bases. In germline, CDR1 is LGHDT, CDR2 YNNKEL (reference sequence). The V gene end was trimmed by 2 bases and the J gene end by 5 bases; junction bases not matched to a gene: 7. CDR3 length: 15 amino acids. The CDR3 loop reads CASSQLRGVRDTQYF. DNA of the CDR3: TGTGCCAGCAGCCAACTACGGGGGGTCCGAGATACGCAGTATTTT.

The V call is TRBV6-5, the J call TRBJ1-1; D gene unclear. The CDR3 has 13 amino acids. Trimming left V 2 bases short and J 3 bases short, with 7 bases between. Germline V gene data show CDR1 as MNHEY and CDR2 as SVGAGI. CDR3 nucleotide sequence: TGTGCCAGCAGTTACGGGCAGGACACTGAAGCTTTCTTT. This gives the protein CASSYGQDTEAFF.

The chain combines TRBV11-1 with TRBJ1-1; maybe TRBD1 (6 bases). The CDR3 runs to 15 residues. V lost 5 bases, J lost 1 base, and 14 bases lay in between. Germline CDR1 is SGHAT and CDR2 is FQDESV (reference sequence). For the CDR3, the DNA is TGTGCCAGCAGCCGAGACAGGTTCCCGAACACTGAAGCTTTCTTT. It encodes CASSRDRFPNTEAFF.

The chain is built from TRBV11-3 and TRBJ2-2; D is unclear. V was cut by 5 bases and J by 3 bases, with 10 bases left in between. The CDR3 sequence is 14 residues long. Germline lookup yields CDR1 SGHNT and CDR2 YENEEA. The CDR3 DNA reads TGTGCCAGCAGCCCGACTGGCGACACCGGGGAGCTGTTTTTT. Translating gives CASSPTGDTGELFF.

J is TRBJ2-1 and V is TRBV5-1, with D tentatively TRBD2 (5 bases). CDR3 length: 13 residues. CDR1 SGHRS and CDR2 YFSETQ come from the germline V gene. V was trimmed by 5 bases and J by 9 bases, leaving 15 bases between them. CDR3 coding DNA: TGCGCCAGCAGGGAGGAAGCTTTGGGTGAGCAGTTCTTC. Translation: CASREEALGEQFF.

This clonotype was counted at least ten times. The chain links TRBV12-3 or TRBV12-4 to TRBJ2-4, with 7 bases matching TRBD1. The CDR3 covers 20 residues. V gave up 0 bases and J gave up 1 base; unmatched junction bases: 15. For the CDR3, the DNA is TGTGCCAGCAGTTTAGCAATGCTTCTCAACAGGGGATCGGCCAAAAACATTCAGTACTTC. Protein product: CASSLAMLLNRGSAKNIQYF.

The CDR3 DNA sequence: TGCAGTGCTAGTACGGCAGGGGCTGGAAACACCATATATTTT. This translates into CSASTAGAGNTIYF. The chain carries TRBV20-1 and TRBJ1-3, with D possibly matching TRBD1 (6 bases). Germline V gene sequence: CDR1 DFQATT, CDR2 SNEGSKA (reference sequence). Trimming pared 3 bases from V and 2 bases from J, leaving 11 bases between. This CDR3 region has 14 residues.

This chain joins TRBV7-6 and TRBJ2-5, with D tentatively TRBD1 (6 bases). The CDR3 has 13 amino acids. The germline CDR1 and CDR2 sequences are SGHVS and FNYEAQ. V dropped 3 bases and J dropped 5 bases, with 10 bases sitting between them. CDR3 loop: CASSFPGGETQYF. The CDR3 DNA sequence: TGTGCCAGCAGCTTCCCTGGGGGCGAGACCCAGTACTTC. Full variable domain (rest looked up from reference TRBV7-6 and TRBJ2-5): GAGVSQSPRYKVTKRGQDVALRCDPISGHVSLYWYRQALGQGPEFLTYFNYEAQQDKSGLPNDRFSAERPEGSISTLTIQRTEQRDSAMYRCASSFPGGETQYFGPGTRLLVL.

In this sample, this clonotype turned up many times. The rearrangement joins TRBV13 to TRBJ1-1; D perhaps matches TRBD1 (5 bases). Deletions cut 4 bases from V and 0 bases from J, with 9 bases between. Germline CDR1 PRHDT, CDR2 FYEKMQ (reference sequence). This CDR3 contains 14 residues. CDR3 residues: CASSYGTVNTEAFF. The DNA for the CDR3 is TGTGCCAGCAGCTACGGGACCGTGAACACTGAAGCTTTCTTT.

This clonotype was found many times. The rearrangement uses TRBV6-5 and TRBJ2-5, with TRBD1 identical over 10 bases. Germline-derived CDR1 and CDR2 are MNHEY and SVGAGI. CDR3 length: 15 amino acids. V shed 3 bases, J shed 4 bases, and the junction held 5 bases outside the gene matches. The CDR3 DNA reads TGTGCCAGCAGTTATCCCGGGACAGGGGTAGAGACCCAGTACTTC. Its protein is CASSYPGTGVETQYF.

This clonotype was picked up many times. The chain joins TRBV20-1 to TRBJ1-5; D possibly corresponds to TRBD1 (5 bases). The CDR3 sequence is 13 residues long. Germline V gene sequence: CDR1 DFQATT, CDR2 SNEGSKA (reference sequence). Between the trimmed V and J ends, which lost 1 base and 5 bases, there was a span of 9 bases. The CDR3 loop reads CSARAGLDQPQHF. Written as DNA, the CDR3 is TGCAGTGCTAGAGCAGGGCTCGATCAGCCCCAGCATTTT.

The V and J genes are TRBV3-1 and TRBJ1-2, with no clear D. This CDR3 region has 15 residues. The V gene lost 5 bases and the J gene lost 1 base, with 14 bases spanning the gap. Germline values: CDR1 LGHDT, CDR2 YNNKEL (reference sequence). The CDR3 sequence: CASSGRGAFNYGYTF. The CDR3 nucleotides read TGTGCCAGCAGCGGACGAGGAGCCTTTAACTATGGCTACACCTTC. Combining the CDR3 with reference TRBV3-1 and TRBJ1-2 gives the whole variable domain DTAVSQTPKYLVTQMGNDKSIKCEQNLGHDTMYWYKQDSKKFLKIMFSYNNKELIINETVPNRFSPKSPDKAHLNLHINSLELGDSAVYFCASSGRGAFNYGYTFGSGTRLTVV.

V gene TRBV5-1 combines with J gene TRBJ2-1, with TRBD2 matching over 14 bases. This CDR3 region has 16 residues. In germline, CDR1 is SGHRS, CDR2 YFSETQ. The trim removed 4 bases at V and 3 bases at J, leaving 3 bases unmatched. This CDR3 is CASSAGTSGGYNEQFF. CDR3 DNA: TGCGCCAGCAGCGCGGGGACTAGCGGGGGCTACAATGAGCAGTTCTTC.